This T cell receptor beta chain derives from a study of shared clonotypes between healthy human individuals. Whole-study results and caveats: What naive subsets generally showed was a larger estimated richness than memory subsets showed. Across a few donors, naive CD4 shared 5% to 6%, naive CD8 over 3%, memory CD4 about 2.5%, memory CD8 about 0.4%.

The germline V gene has CDR1 SGHDT and CDR2 YYEEEE. The V end lost 0 bases, the J end lost 4 bases, and 7 bases lay between the germline ends. The CDR3 totals 13 residues. CD45RO-negative, CCR7-positively selected cells formed the naive CD8 fraction, excluding terminally differentiated effector memory CD45RA+ cells. The table lists this clone with a count of one. Its specificity is unknown. Each sorted subset replicate got 200 ng genomic DNA, around 29,000 genomes. The assay was immunoSEQ multiplex PCR, and TCRdb's table has in-frame clones only and misses some. The sample holds 1.5 million to 2.5 million clones, about 95% seen once.

The genes are TRBV5-6 and TRBJ1-1; D ambiguous. The receptor's source is a man between 18 and 35 years old in good health. Sequencing was carried out using naive CD8+ T cells sorted from blood. For the CDR3, the DNA is TGTGCCAGCAGCTTGGGGGATTTCACTGAAGCTTTCTTT. Translating gives CASSLGDFTEAFF.